Below are 28 T cell receptor beta chains sequenced from a single sample in a study of OX40 agonist ivuxolimab in advanced cancers. The data were produced by immunoSEQ multiplex PCR, yet TCRdb's version contains in-frame clones alone and is incomplete. Of about 60,000 clones in the sample, 75% to 90% were seen once. The sequences come from CD4+ or CD8+ T cells sorted from blood, collected in a trial of the OX40 agonist ivuxolimab. The receptors here all came from an adult with an advanced solid tumor such as melanoma, head and neck, liver or kidney cancer.

The chain joins TRBV19 to TRBJ2-2; D remains unclear. Germline values: CDR1 LNHDA, CDR2 SQIVND (reference sequence). There are 14 residues in the CDR3. Trimming pared 3 bases from V and 4 bases from J, leaving 9 bases between. CDR3 sequence (DNA): TGTGCCAGTAGTATCGGGCAGGCCACCGGGGAGCTGTTTTTT. Its protein product is CASSIGQATGELFF.

Comments on this clone: It is likely a read error, because the conserved phenylalanine at the end of the CDR3 is missing. This chain uses TRBV4-2 with TRBJ1-6; D is possibly TRBD1 (6 bases). The CDR3 loop spans 16 amino acids. The V and J ends lost 1 base and 5 bases respectively, with 12 bases between them. Germline lookup yields CDR1 LGHNA and CDR2 YNFKEQ. The DNA for the CDR3 is TGTGCCAGCAGCCAAGGGGCAGGGGCGAATAATTCACCCCTCCACCTT. The encoded protein is CASSQGAGANNSPLHL.

This clone was seen more than once but under ten times. The sample contains more than one DNA sequence encoding this CDR3. The V call is TRBV4-1, the J call TRBJ1-2; D is unresolved. This CDR3 region has 13 residues. The V and J ends lost 3 bases and 6 bases respectively, with 11 bases between them. Per the germline V gene, CDR1 is MGHRA and CDR2 is YSYEKL. Here the CDR3 reads CASSHGTEDGYTF. CDR3 sequence (DNA): TGCGCCAGCAGCCATGGTACAGAGGATGGCTACACCTTC.

The chain joins TRBV9 to TRBJ1-3; D may be TRBD1 (5 bases). CDR1 and CDR2 from the germline V gene are SGDLS and YYNGEE. This CDR3 is built from 15 residues. Trimming removed 3 bases at V and 0 bases at J, with 10 bases between. In DNA form, the CDR3 reads TGTGCCAGCAGCGGCGACAGTCGCTCTGGAAACACCATATATTTT. It is translated as CASSGDSRSGNTIYF.

The gene calls are TRBV28 and TRBJ1-1; no clear D. This CDR3 spans 14 amino acids. V gave up 5 bases and J gave up 6 bases, with 16 bases separating them. Per the germline V gene, CDR1 is MDHEN and CDR2 is SYDVKM. The CDR3 loop reads CASSRERREPEAFF. The DNA of the CDR3 is TGTGCCAGCAGTCGCGAGAGGAGGGAGCCTGAAGCTTTCTTT.

The V gene is TRBV7-8, the J gene TRBJ2-2, with a tentative D call TRBD1 (6 bases). The V gene's germline CDR1 is SGHVS and CDR2 FQNEAQ. The CDR3 has 14 residues. The germline V and J ends were trimmed by 4 bases and 1 base, with 7 bases remaining between them. CDR3 bases: TGTGCCAGCAGCTCGACAGGGAACACCGGGGAGCTGTTTTTT. Translated, it gives CASSSTGNTGELFF.

The chain couples TRBV27 to TRBJ1-5, with TRBD1 matching over 8 bases. The germline V gene encodes CDR1 MNHEY and CDR2 SMNVEV (reference sequence). V lost 6 bases to trimming and J lost 6 bases; unmatched junction nucleotides: 7. This CDR3 spans 14 amino acids. CDR3 DNA: TGTGCCAGCAGAAGGACAGGGAGCGGTCAGCCCCAGCATTTT. This encodes CASRRTGSGQPQHF.

The chain employs TRBV7-9 and TRBJ2-5; 8 nucleotides align to TRBD2. The J call may be wrong; the DNA end is better matched by TRBJ2-7. The CDR3 contains 13 residues. Germline assignment: CDR1 SEHNR and CDR2 FQNEAQ (reference sequence). CDR3 residues: CASGVGAGDEQYF. CDR3 in DNA: TGTGCCAGCGGGGTGGGAGCGGGGGACGAGCAGTACTTC.

The CDR3 DNA follows: TGTGCCAGCAGTTCCGAAGGGGGCGCGGTACATGAAGCTTTCTTT. Its protein is CASSSEGGAVHEAFF. The chain has TRBV6-5 and TRBJ1-1; 7 nucleotides line up with TRBD1. V was pared by 4 bases and J by 7 bases, with 12 bases of the junction left unmatched. The germline gives CDR1 MNHEY, CDR2 SVGAGI. CDR3 length: 15 amino acids.

The chain employs TRBV9 and TRBJ2-7; 7 bases agree with TRBD2. CDR3 length: 14 residues. Looked up from germline, CDR1 is SGDLS and CDR2 is YYNGEE. With 3 bases clipped from V and 5 bases from J, the junction kept 8 bases outside the gene matches. CDR3 loop: CASSGSQAGHEQYF. Written as DNA, the CDR3 is TGTGCCAGCAGCGGAAGTCAAGCGGGACACGAGCAGTACTTC.

This chain connects TRBV28 to TRBJ1-3, with 7 bases lining up with TRBD1. This CDR3 region has 18 residues. V lost 5 bases and J lost 0; bases outside the gene matches: 13. Germline CDR1 is MDHEN and CDR2 is SYDVKM. The CDR3 region is CASSPGQVSYGSGNTIYF. In DNA form, the CDR3 reads TGTGCCAGCAGTCCCGGACAGGTGAGCTACGGCTCTGGAAACACCATATATTTT.

V usage is TRBV25-1 and J usage is TRBJ2-1; D might be TRBD2 (5 bases). V lost 5 bases to trimming and J lost 5 bases, with 10 bases between them. Germline V gene data show CDR1 as MGHDK and CDR2 as SYGVNS. This CDR3 region has 13 residues. The CDR3 DNA reads TGTGCCAGCAGTCCGGGGTCCCACAATGAGCAGTTCTTC. Translation: CASSPGSHNEQFF.

The rearrangement uses TRBV6-6 and TRBJ1-5; no reliable D call. The CDR3 spans 13 residues. With 6 bases removed from V and 5 bases from J, the gap between germline ends came to 11 bases. Germline V lookup: CDR1 MNHNY, CDR2 SVGAGI (reference sequence). The CDR3 spells CASRRSIDQPQHF. The DNA for the CDR3 is TGTGCCAGCAGACGAAGTATCGATCAGCCCCAGCATTTT.

The V call is TRBV7-9, the J call TRBJ2-1; the D gene is possibly TRBD2 (6 bases). The CDR3 is 14 amino acids. Germline V CDR1 and CDR2: SEHNR, FQNEAQ (reference sequence). Trimming shortened V by 5 bases and J by 10 bases, and 18 bases separated the two germline ends. CDR3 sequence reads: CASSSWDSAWEQFF. CDR3 sequence (DNA): TGTGCCAGCAGCAGCTGGGACTCCGCATGGGAGCAGTTCTTC.

The chain is built from TRBV6-1 and TRBJ1-2; no definite D call. CDR1 is MNHNS, CDR2 SASEGT, per germline. The CDR3 has 15 residues. With 7 bases removed from V and 5 bases from J, the gap between germline ends came to 20 bases. The CDR3 DNA reads TGTGCCAGCACCGATGGGGAACGGATGGGGTATGGCTACACCTTC. Protein sequence: CASTDGERMGYGYTF.

The chain combines TRBV18 with TRBJ2-3; 7 nucleotides align to TRBD2. Germline CDR1 is KGHSH and CDR2 is LQKENI. With 3 bases clipped from V and 4 bases from J, the junction kept 13 bases outside the gene matches. The CDR3 has 17 amino acids. CDR3 in DNA: TGTGCCAGCTCACCCACTCTAGTGGGGGGGGAAGCAGATACGCAGTATTTT. Translation: CASSPTLVGGEADTQYF.

The CDR3 sequence is CASSFSGAISYEQYF. The CDR3 nucleotides are TGTGCCAGCAGTTTTTCGGGGGCAATCTCCTACGAGCAGTACTTC. The V call is TRBV6-5, the J call TRBJ2-7; D tentatively reads TRBD1 or TRBD2 (6 bases each). The germline V gene has CDR1 MNHEY and CDR2 SVGAGI. The CDR3 loop spans 15 amino acids. V lost 4 bases, J lost 0 bases, and 13 bases lay in between.

The chain has TRBV15 and TRBJ2-7, with D unclear. Germline V gene lookup returns CDR1 LNHNV and CDR2 YYDKDF (reference sequence). The ends were cut back, 3 bases at V and 4 bases at J, with 10 bases in the middle. The CDR3 runs to 13 residues. The CDR3 coding sequence is TGTGCCACCAGCAGGCCTGACCGGTACGAGCAGTACTTC. It codes for CATSRPDRYEQYF. Combining the CDR3 with reference TRBV15 and TRBJ2-7 gives the whole variable domain DAMVIQNPRYQVTQFGKPVTLSCSQTLNHNVMYWYQQKSSQAPKLLFHYYDKDFNNEADTPDNFQSRRPNTSFCFLDIRSPGLGDTAMYLCATSRPDRYEQYFGPGTRLTVT.

The rearrangement links TRBV4-2 to TRBJ2-3; TRBD2 agrees at 9 bases. CDR1 LGHNA and CDR2 YNFKEQ come from the germline V gene. The CDR3 has 16 residues. V lost 4 bases to trimming and J lost 11 bases; unmatched junction nucleotides: 16. CDR3 bases: TGTGCCAGCAGCCCCCCACCTAGCGGGGCCCCCCTTGGGCAGTATTTT. Translation: CASSPPPSGAPLGQYF.

The chain couples TRBV5-8 to TRBJ1-4; D unclear. The ends were cut back, 0 bases at V and 15 bases at J, with 15 bases in the middle. Germline assignment: CDR1 SGHTS and CDR2 YDEGEE. The CDR3 spans 13 residues. The CDR3 DNA reads TGTGCCAGCAGCTTGGCCGGGAGCAACTGGGTGTTTTTT. Amino acid sequence: CASSLAGSNWVFF.

About this clone: At the DNA level, this CDR3 is encoded by other sequences in the same sample as well. This rearrangement joins TRBV2 to TRBJ1-1; D call uncertain. CDR3 length: 10 amino acids. Trimming stripped 9 bases from V and 7 bases from J, with 9 bases between. CDR1 is SNHLY and CDR2 is FYNNEI in the germline V gene. The chain's CDR3 is CASSSGEAFF. The CDR3 DNA sequence: TGTGCCAGTAGTTCTGGTGAAGCTTTCTTT.

This chain uses TRBV19 with TRBJ1-1; no clear D gene. V was pared by 1 base and J by 4 bases, with 13 bases between. This CDR3 is 15 amino acids long. Looked up from germline, CDR1 is LNHDA and CDR2 is SQIVND (reference sequence). This chain's CDR3 is CASSIVTFRGTEAFF. The DNA for the CDR3 is TGTGCCAGTAGTATAGTGACTTTCCGAGGCACTGAAGCTTTCTTT.

The V call is TRBV19, the J call TRBJ1-1; no clear D. The germline V gene encodes CDR1 LNHDA and CDR2 SQIVND (reference sequence). CDR3 length equals 13 residues. Deletions cut 5 bases from V and 11 bases from J, with 18 bases between. CDR3 DNA: TGTGCCAGTAGTTACTCAACCCACCGAGAGGCTTTCTTT. Translated: CASSYSTHREAFF.

The chain uses TRBV5-1 and TRBJ2-7, with D uncertain. V was clipped by 4 bases and J by 0 bases, with 14 bases between them. Per the germline V gene, CDR1 is SGHRS and CDR2 is YFSETQ. This CDR3 contains 15 residues. The CDR3 nucleotides read TGCGCCAGCAGCCCCGGACCCCTACCCTCCTACGAGCAGTACTTC. Translating gives CASSPGPLPSYEQYF.

V gene TRBV2 combines with J gene TRBJ2-3, with 8 nucleotides matching TRBD1. J lost 1 base, V lost 8 bases, and 11 bases had no gene match. CDR3 size: 16 residues. Germline V gene sequence: CDR1 SNHLY, CDR2 FYNNEI. Here the CDR3 reads CASPPGTGVRTDTQYF. The CDR3 nucleotides are TGTGCCAGCCCCCCCGGGACAGGAGTTCGCACAGATACGCAGTATTTT.

The genes are TRBV5-4 and TRBJ1-1, with D perhaps TRBD1 (6 bases). There are 12 residues in the CDR3. V was trimmed by 0 bases and J by 7 bases, leaving 7 bases between them. Germline V gene data show CDR1 as SGHNT and CDR2 as YYREEE (reference sequence). The CDR3 region is CASSLGQVEAFF. CDR3 coding DNA: TGTGCCAGCAGCTTGGGACAGGTTGAAGCTTTCTTT.

Concerning this clone itself: The sample contains more than one DNA sequence encoding this CDR3. This chain uses TRBV19 with TRBJ2-6; the match to TRBD1 covers 7 bases. Germline V CDR1 and CDR2: LNHDA, SQIVND (reference sequence). Trimming cost V 7 bases and J 2 bases; bases outside gene matches: 5. The CDR3 contains 15 residues. This CDR3 reads CASTPDRAGANVLTF. As DNA, the CDR3 is TGTGCCAGTACTCCCGACAGGGCTGGGGCCAACGTCCTGACTTTC.

This clone has just a few counts. This rearrangement joins TRBV19 to TRBJ2-1; D may be TRBD1 or TRBD2 (5 bases each). V lost 4 bases and J 4 bases, leaving 23 bases between the germline ends. Per the germline V gene, CDR1 is LNHDA and CDR2 is SQIVND (reference sequence). The CDR3 loop spans 18 amino acids. CDR3 coding DNA: TGTGCCAGTAGTACCTCACTAGTGGGGGTCCAGCCATACAATGAGCAGTTCTTC. This sequence encodes CASSTSLVGVQPYNEQFF.